Here is one TCR beta chain with its context. This entry belongs to a study of technical replicates of blood from a few donors. Produced via immunoSEQ multiplex PCR; TCRdb's table is partial and in-frame only. Of some 62,000 clones detected, more than 75% appear once; the ten largest clones hold around 5.2%. The sequenced material came from PBMCs. This receptor was taken from a human donor in good health. Some clones in this sample may be carry-over from other donors' samples.

The CDR3 loop is CASGAESGRGYNEQFF. The CDR3 DNA follows: TGTGCTAGTGGTGCCGAGAGCGGGAGGGGTTACAATGAGCAGTTCTTC. This sequence joins TRBV12-5 and TRBJ2-1; TRBD2 matches 10 bases. The CDR3 is made up of 16 amino acids. V shed 5 bases and J 4 bases; nucleotides not matched to a gene: 8. Germline values: CDR1 LGHNT, CDR2 FRNRAP.